This TCR beta chain was sequenced in a study of vaccination effects on CD4 cells after COVID-19. Sequencing in the ViraFEST assay came after antigen-specific CD4+ T cells had been expanded with viral peptide pools, which were used to stimulate PBMC. CD4+ T cells were isolated after less than 12 days of culture. It was two doses of either the BNT162b2 or mRNA-1273 vaccine that participants received. The healthy vaccine recipients, who had no prior SARS-CoV-2 infection, showed negative nucleocapsid antibodies. Using immunoSEQ multiplex PCR, the repertoire was profiled, and TCRdb retains in-frame clones only, with some absent. The table includes 70,000 to 95,000 clones, around four fifths detected once. This CDR3 spans 17 amino acids. Study observations and caveats: Common cold coronavirus cross-reactivity was shown by only 1 of 255 vaccine-induced clones in healthy vaccinees.

About this clone itself: The antigen is not known.

This chain links TRBV21-1 with TRBJ1-4; the table's D call TRBD1 went unverified against the DNA. TRBV21-1 is a known pseudogene. The sequence came from a human donor who received a COVID-19 vaccine. The sequenced sample was CD4+ T cells from PBMCs cultured with HCoV-OC43 spike peptides, obtained after COVID-19 vaccination. Subset: HCoV-OC43 spike overlapping peptide pool stimulation. Written as DNA, the CDR3 is TGTGCCAGCAGCAAAGGGTTTCGGGGACAGATGAATGAAAAACTGTTTTTT. Its translation: CASSKGFRGQMNEKLFF.